These 23 T cell receptor beta chains were all obtained from the same sample, sequenced in a study of PD-L1 blockade in urothelial cancer. Produced via immunoSEQ multiplex PCR; TCRdb's table is partial and in-frame only. The sample comprises 25,000 to 35,000 clones, under 90% of which are singletons, and about 2.7% rests with the top ten. Noted time point: peripheral blood 6 weeks after treatment start. Specimen: PBMCs, collected around atezolizumab (anti-PD-L1) treatment. The receptor set was obtained from a man between 65 and 79 years old with urothelial cancer.

The J gene is TRBJ2-7, the V gene TRBV2; tentative D call: TRBD1 (6 bases). This CDR3 is 12 amino acids long. The germline V gene has CDR1 SNHLY and CDR2 FYNNEI. CDR3 bases: TGTGCTAGTACAGGGAGCTCCTACGAGCAGTACTTC. It yields the protein CASTGSSYEQYF.

The CDR3 loop is CASSLSGSSTDTQYF. The CDR3 DNA reads as TGTGCCAGCAGCTTAAGCGGATCTAGCACAGATACGCAGTATTTT. The gene calls are TRBV11-1 and TRBJ2-3, with D tentatively TRBD2 (5 bases). V lost 2 bases and J 0 bases, leaving 9 bases between the germline ends. Germline-derived CDR1 and CDR2 are SGHAT and FQDESV (reference sequence). The CDR3 has 15 amino acids.

This clone was seen once. The chain carries TRBV7-8 and TRBJ1-3; no definite D call. V lost 1 base, J lost 0 bases, and 13 bases lay in between. Germline V gene sequence: CDR1 SGHVS, CDR2 FQNEAQ. CDR3 size: 17 residues. This CDR3 is CASSLGGRSFSGNTIYF. CDR3 nucleotide sequence: TGTGCCAGCAGCTTAGGAGGTCGGTCCTTCTCTGGAAACACCATATATTTT.

This clone was found a few times. The chain carries TRBV7-9 and TRBJ2-3, with D maybe TRBD1 (6 bases). The CDR3 runs to 17 residues. V was trimmed by 2 bases and J by 1 base, leaving 16 bases between them. The germline CDR1 and CDR2 sequences are SEHNR and FQNEAQ (reference sequence). The CDR3 DNA follows: TGTGCCAGCAGCTTAAGAGCCTCACAGGGCGGCACAGATACGCAGTATTTT. It specifies CASSLRASQGGTDTQYF.

The CDR3 coding sequence is TGCGCCAGCAGCCACGGGGTAGATGAGCAGTTCTTC. It yields the protein CASSHGVDEQFF. The chain couples TRBV5-1 to TRBJ2-1, with a tentative D call TRBD2 (5 bases). The CDR3 has 12 amino acids. The germline gives CDR1 SGHRS, CDR2 YFSETQ. Trimming left V 4 bases short and J 8 bases short, with 10 bases between.

The chain has TRBV7-3 and TRBJ2-2; D uncertain. From germline, CDR1 is SGHTA and CDR2 FQGTGA. This CDR3 spans 15 amino acids. V lost 5 bases and J lost 3, with 13 bases in between. DNA of the CDR3: TGTGCCAGCAGCCCCCGGCCCAGGTACACCGGGGAGCTGTTTTTT. It is translated as CASSPRPRYTGELFF.

The chain links TRBV2 to TRBJ2-4; D is perhaps TRBD1 (5 bases). Deletions cut 1 base from V and 12 bases from J, with 16 bases between. In germline, CDR1 is SNHLY, CDR2 FYNNEI. CDR3 length: 14 residues. The CDR3 reads CASSEVDRPRGQYF. The CDR3 coding sequence is TGTGCCAGCAGTGAAGTAGATCGGCCTAGGGGTCAGTACTTC.

The rearrangement joins TRBV14 to TRBJ1-1; no clear D gene. The CDR3 runs 13 residues. CDR1 and CDR2 (germline): SGHDN, FVKESK. Trimming took off 0 bases at V and 1 base at J, with 3 bases between the two ends. This CDR3 reads CASSQDRNTEAFF. CDR3 coding DNA: TGTGCCAGCAGCCAAGACAGGAACACTGAAGCTTTCTTT.

The rearrangement joins TRBV28 to TRBJ2-7; D remains unclear. Per germline, CDR1 MDHEN and CDR2 SYDVKM. This CDR3 spans 16 amino acids. The V and J ends lost 4 bases and 2 bases respectively, with 18 bases between them. Written as DNA, the CDR3 is TGTGCCAGCAGTTCCCTTATGACTGCCCCCCCCTACGAGCAGTACTTC. Its translation is CASSSLMTAPPYEQYF.

The rearrangement links TRBV7-8 to TRBJ1-1; 7 bases are shared with TRBD1. V dropped 0 bases and J dropped 0; count of bases not matched to a gene: 4. Germline CDR1 is SGHVS and CDR2 is FQNEAQ. This CDR3 comprises 16 residues. CDR3 bases: TGTGCCAGCAGCTTAGCACAGGGGACCATGAACACTGAAGCTTTCTTT. This encodes CASSLAQGTMNTEAFF.

The J gene is TRBJ1-5, the V gene TRBV27; a possible D gene is TRBD1 (6 bases). Per germline, CDR1 MNHEY and CDR2 SMNVEV (reference sequence). V was shortened by 2 bases and J by 1 base, with 12 bases between the two germline ends. The CDR3 extends over 16 amino acids. The CDR3 is CASSLRGAASNQPQHF. CDR3 sequence (DNA): TGTGCCAGCAGTTTACGGGGGGCCGCCAGCAATCAGCCCCAGCATTTT.

The chain carries TRBV7-6 and TRBJ2-1; unclear D gene. The germline CDR1 and CDR2 sequences are SGHVS and FNYEAQ. CDR3 length equals 12 residues. V lost 5 bases, J lost 9 bases, and 11 bases lay in between. DNA for the CDR3: TGTGCCAGCAGCCTGTACCAGGCTGAGCAGTTCTTC. It codes for CASSLYQAEQFF.

Here the CDR3 DNA reads TGCGCCAGCAGCCCGACTCCGGGACAGGGGGCCTATGGCTACACCTTC. It encodes CASSPTPGQGAYGYTF. The V gene is TRBV5-1, the J gene TRBJ1-2; 12 bases map to TRBD1. Losses at the gene ends were 4 bases for V and 4 bases for J; bases not matched to a gene: 8. Germline V lookup: CDR1 SGHRS, CDR2 YFSETQ. CDR3 length: 16 amino acids.

The rearrangement uses TRBV7-2 and TRBJ1-5, with a tentative D call TRBD1 (5 bases). This CDR3 is 14 amino acids long. The germline CDR1 and CDR2 sequences are SGHTA and FQGNSA. V shed 3 bases and J shed 7 bases, with 13 bases lying between them. CDR3 sequence: CASSFPGNGQPQHF. The DNA of the CDR3 is TGTGCCAGCAGCTTTCCAGGGAACGGGCAGCCCCAGCATTTT.

This chain links TRBV5-1 with TRBJ1-4, with no clear D. CDR1 is SGHRS, CDR2 YFSETQ, per germline. V dropped 4 bases and J dropped 2 bases, with 9 bases sitting between them. This CDR3 is built from 14 residues. DNA for the CDR3: TGCGCCAGCAGCGCGGGAGGCACTAATGAAAAACTGTTTTTT. Protein product: CASSAGGTNEKLFF.

This chain uses TRBV7-9 with TRBJ2-7; 10 bases are a match to TRBD1. J was trimmed by 5 bases and V by 5 bases; bases with no gene match: 6. This CDR3 contains 14 residues. Germline V gene data show CDR1 as SEHNR and CDR2 as FQNEAQ (reference sequence). CDR3 region: CASSRTGGFHEQYF. CDR3 nucleotide sequence: TGTGCCAGCAGCCGGACAGGGGGATTCCACGAGCAGTACTTC.

The J gene is TRBJ1-2, the V gene TRBV28; no clear D gene. The V and J ends lost 11 bases and 2 bases respectively, with 12 bases between them. This CDR3 comprises 12 residues. The germline V gene encodes CDR1 MDHEN and CDR2 SYDVKM. The CDR3 protein is CACGLLNYGYTF. The CDR3 DNA reads TGTGCCTGCGGGTTACTAAACTATGGCTACACCTTC.

The V gene is TRBV5-4, the J gene TRBJ2-2; D unresolved. There are 13 residues in the CDR3. Germline-derived CDR1 and CDR2 are SGHNT and YYREEE (reference sequence). Trimming stripped 0 bases from V and 6 bases from J, with 6 bases between. CDR3 protein: CASSLAGPGELFF. In DNA form, the CDR3 reads TGTGCCAGCAGCTTGGCGGGTCCCGGGGAGCTGTTTTTT.

The V and J genes are TRBV5-5 and TRBJ2-7; possibly TRBD2 for D (5 bases). The germline gives CDR1 SGHKS, CDR2 YYEKEE (reference sequence). The CDR3 has 14 amino acids. V dropped 0 bases and J dropped 3 bases, with 10 bases sitting between them. Here the CDR3 reads CASSLVAAVYEQYF. Written as DNA, the CDR3 is TGTGCCAGCAGCTTGGTTGCAGCGGTCTACGAGCAGTACTTC. The whole variable domain, remainder taken from reference TRBV5-5 and TRBJ2-7, is DAGVTQSPTHLIKTRGQQVTLRCSPISGHKSVSWYQQVLGQGPQFIFQYYEKEERGRGNFPDRFSARQFPNYSSELNVNALLLGDSALYLCASSLVAAVYEQYFGPGTRLTVT.

V is TRBV10-2 and J is TRBJ1-5; no firm D call. Germline-derived CDR1 and CDR2 are WSHSY and SAAADI. V lost 4 bases and J lost 4, with 8 bases in between. The CDR3 is made up of 13 amino acids. CDR3 region: CASSVAENQPQHF. CDR3 DNA sequence: TGCGCCAGCAGTGTAGCGGAAAATCAGCCCCAGCATTTT.

V usage is TRBV19 and J usage is TRBJ1-1; 7 bases agree with TRBD1. Germline values: CDR1 LNHDA, CDR2 SQIVND (reference sequence). The CDR3 contains 15 residues. V lost 6 bases to trimming and J lost 0 bases; unmatched junction nucleotides: 7. CDR3 DNA sequence: TGTGCCAGTAGCCCTTACAGGGGTCTGAACACTGAAGCTTTCTTT. Its translation: CASSPYRGLNTEAFF.

This chain uses TRBV7-2 with TRBJ1-3; D remains ambiguous. V dropped 2 bases and J dropped 0 bases, with 14 bases sitting between them. Germline-derived CDR1 and CDR2 are SGHTA and FQGNSA. This CDR3 has 17 amino acids. The CDR3 sequence is CASSLKRVRSSGNTIYF. The CDR3 nucleotides read TGTGCCAGCAGCTTAAAGCGAGTCCGGAGCTCTGGAAACACCATATATTTT.

This chain links TRBV5-4 with TRBJ1-5, with D possibly TRBD1 on 5 matching bases. This CDR3 is built from 14 residues. Between the trimmed V and J ends, which lost 0 bases and 3 bases, there was a span of 7 bases. In germline, CDR1 is SGHNT, CDR2 YYREEE (reference sequence). The CDR3 bases are TGTGCCAGCAGCTTGGCAGGGCACAATCAGCCCCAGCATTTT. It translates to CASSLAGHNQPQHF.